Shown below are 5 T cell receptor beta chains from a single sample sequenced in a study of blood T cell repertoires in COVID-19. Using immunoSEQ multiplex PCR, the repertoire was profiled, and TCRdb retains in-frame clones only, with some absent. The profile covers some 48,000 clones, with about 83% appearing a single time and roughly 5% taken by the ten largest. The sequencing sample was made of peripheral blood. The receptors here all came from a human donor in a cohort sampled during active COVID-19.

J is TRBJ2-1 and V is TRBV13; D remains ambiguous. The germline V gene encodes CDR1 PRHDT and CDR2 FYEKMQ (reference sequence). CDR3 length equals 14 residues. Between the trimmed V and J ends, which lost 0 bases and 11 bases, there was a span of 14 bases. Here the CDR3 reads CASSLGLKNLQQFF. CDR3 in DNA: TGTGCCAGCAGCTTAGGCCTAAAGAACCTCCAGCAGTTCTTC.

The rearrangement links TRBV18 to TRBJ2-2, with a possible D match to TRBD2 (5 bases). The germline V gene has CDR1 KGHSH and CDR2 LQKENI. V gave up 6 bases and J gave up 9 bases, with 11 bases separating them. This CDR3 has 12 residues. The CDR3 nucleotides read TGTGCCAGCTCGGCGGGCCTCCGGGAGCTGTTTTTT. This codes for CASSAGLRELFF.

V and J are TRBV18 and TRBJ2-6; 7 nucleotides align to TRBD1. In germline, CDR1 is KGHSH, CDR2 LQKENI. The junction had 3 bases not matched to a gene; V was cut back by 4 bases and J by 0 bases. CDR3 size: 16 residues. The CDR3 reads CASSLGQTSGANVLTF. CDR3 coding DNA: TGTGCCAGCTCACTGGGACAGACCTCTGGGGCCAACGTCCTGACTTTC.

In its sample, this clone was seen once. The chain joins TRBV28 to TRBJ2-7, with D perhaps matching TRBD2 (6 bases). Trimming shortened V by 6 bases and J by 6 bases, and 9 bases separated the two germline ends. CDR1 and CDR2 from the germline V gene are MDHEN and SYDVKM. The CDR3 is 11 residues long. CDR3 region: CASSRSGEQYF. In nucleotides, the CDR3 is TGTGCCAGCAGCCGTAGCGGCGAGCAGTACTTC.

This chain links TRBV6-1 with TRBJ2-5; TRBD2 matches at 12 bases. CDR1 MNHNS and CDR2 SASEGT come from the germline V gene. The CDR3 spans 20 residues. With 2 bases clipped from V and 0 bases from J, the junction kept 13 bases outside the gene matches. The CDR3 DNA follows: TGTGCCAGCAGTGAATATTATGCAACGACTAGCGGGGGCCACCAAGAGACCCAGTACTTC. Its translation is CASSEYYATTSGGHQETQYF.